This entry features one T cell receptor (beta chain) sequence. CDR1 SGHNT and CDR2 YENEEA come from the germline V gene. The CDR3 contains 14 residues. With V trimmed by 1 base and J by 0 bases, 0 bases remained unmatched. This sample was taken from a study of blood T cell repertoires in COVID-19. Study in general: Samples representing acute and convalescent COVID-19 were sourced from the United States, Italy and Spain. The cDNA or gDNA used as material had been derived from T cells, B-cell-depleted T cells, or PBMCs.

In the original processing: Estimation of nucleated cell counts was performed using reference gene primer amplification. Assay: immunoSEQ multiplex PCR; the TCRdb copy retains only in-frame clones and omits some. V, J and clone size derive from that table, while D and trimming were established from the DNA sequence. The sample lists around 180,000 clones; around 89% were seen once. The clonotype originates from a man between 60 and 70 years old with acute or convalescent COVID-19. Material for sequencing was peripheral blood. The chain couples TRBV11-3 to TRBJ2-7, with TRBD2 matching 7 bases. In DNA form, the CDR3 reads TGTGCCAGCAGCTTAGGCGGGAGCTCCTACGAGCAGTACTTC. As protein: CASSLGGSSYEQYF.